This entry describes one T cell receptor beta chain. No antigen is known for it. The CDR3 totals 13 residues. Germline CDR1 GTSNPN, CDR2 SVGIG (reference sequence). Trimming took 0 bases from V and 5 from J, leaving 10 bases between them. This PCR relied on a set of 60 Vbeta primers and 13 Jbeta primers. The repertoire was sequenced with immunoSEQ multiplex PCR; TCRdb's copy has only in-frame clones and lacks some. The repertoire holds 170,000 or so clones, with 77% as singletons. The sample belongs to a study of cytomegalovirus exposure and HLA in healthy donors. Notes on the study in general: Most CMV-associated TCR beta chains appeared HLA-restricted in a later analysis. TCR beta V segments were, for the most part, productive about 87% or about 30% of the time in an earlier analysis. Cytomegalovirus-associated status was assigned to some 180 TCR beta chains.

V is TRBV30 and J is TRBJ1-2, with D tentatively TRBD1 (6 bases). The origin of this receptor is a woman in her twenties or thirties in good health and CMV-seropositive. Material: PBMCs. CDR3 nucleotide sequence: TGTGCCTGGAGTGTAGGGGACATTTATGGCTACACCTTC. Protein: CAWSVGDIYGYTF. Full variable domain (missing parts from reference TRBV30 and TRBJ1-2): SQTIHQWPATLVQPVGSPLSLECTVEGTSNPNLYWYRQAAGRGLQLLFYSVGIGQISSEVPQNLSASRPQDRQFILSSKKLLLSDSGFYLCAWSVGDIYGYTFGSGTRLTVV.